This is a list of T cell receptor beta chains from one sample in a study of blood T cell repertoires in COVID-19. The method was immunoSEQ multiplex PCR; TCRdb's version includes in-frame clones alone and lacks a portion of them. The sample includes hundreds of thousands of clones, around 85% of them seen just once. Sequencing input: peripheral blood. All receptors come from a man in his forties or fifties with active or convalescent COVID-19. The CDR3 runs from the conserved cysteine through the conserved F or W. A D gene is named only where the DNA matches it firmly. Not all rows give a size; the values are once, few, many and, for expanded clones, a class.

size	D	V	J	CDR3	DNA
-	-	TRBV6-5	TRBJ2-3	CASSLTRSSTDTQYF	TGTGCCAGCAGCCTCACAAGATCTAGCACAGATACGCAGTATTTT
-	-	TRBV28	TRBJ1-6	CASSLLGSSYNSPLHF	TGTGCCAGCAGTTTACTGGGGAGCTCCTATAATTCACCCCTCCACTTT
-	-	TRBV29-1	TRBJ2-2	CSVGEGTDTGELFF	TGCAGCGTTGGTGAGGGAACAGACACCGGGGAGCTGTTTTTT
once	-	TRBV21-1	TRBJ2-1	CASSRRRGTFF	TGTGCCAGCAGCAGGAGGCGGGGAACGTTCTTC
once	-	TRBV27	TRBJ1-1	CASTSALGEAFF	TGTGCCAGCACTAGCGCCTTGGGGGAAGCTTTCTTT
few	-	TRBV7-2	TRBJ2-6	CASSSGSSSGANVLTF	TGTGCCAGCAGCTCAGGGTCCAGCTCTGGGGCCAACGTCCTGACTTTC
few	TRBD2	TRBV19	TRBJ2-1	CASREVAYNEQFF	TGTGCCAGCCGGGAGGTGGCGTACAATGAGCAGTTCTTC
-	-	TRBV5-6	TRBJ1-3	CASSPGTGNTIYF	TGTGCCAGCAGCCCAGGGACTGGAAACACCATATATTTT
few	-	TRBV7-9	TRBJ2-6	CASSLVVASGANVLTF	TGTGCCAGCAGCTTAGTGGTGGCCTCTGGGGCCAACGTCCTGACTTTC
-	TRBD2	TRBV7-9	TRBJ2-3	CASSAPGGPDTQYF	TGTGCCAGCAGCGCCCCGGGAGGCCCAGATACGCAGTATTTT
-	TRBD2	TRBV5-5	TRBJ2-1	CASSLITSGSNEQFF	TGTGCCAGCAGCTTGATCACTAGCGGGAGTAATGAGCAGTTCTTC
-	-	TRBV6-6	TRBJ2-1	CASSYRRQDEQFF	TGTGCCAGCAGTTACCGCAGACAGGATGAGCAGTTCTTC
-	TRBD2	TRBV7-9	TRBJ2-7	CASSPWDRGGEQYF	TGTGCCAGCAGTCCTTGGGACCGCGGGGGCGAGCAGTACTTC
-	-	TRBV12-3/TRBV12-4	TRBJ2-3	CASSFQADTQYF	TGTGCCAGCAGTTTTCAGGCGGATACGCAGTATTTT
-	-	TRBV28	TRBJ2-7	CASSPSEENYEQYF	TGTGCCAGCAGTCCCTCTGAGGAGAACTACGAGCAGTACTTC
once	TRBD1	TRBV19	TRBJ1-2	CASSSDRDRGQNGYTF	TGTGCCAGTAGTTCAGACCGGGACAGAGGGCAGAATGGCTACACCTTC
once	TRBD1	TRBV10-1	TRBJ2-7	CASSESTTGGRHEQYF	TGCGCCAGCAGTGAGTCGACGACAGGGGGTCGCCACGAGCAGTACTTC
-	-	TRBV3-1/TRBV3-2	TRBJ1-1	CASSARGGTGTEAFF	TGTGCCAGCAGCGCCCGCGGTGGAACGGGCACTGAAGCTTTCTTT
-	TRBD1	TRBV29-1	TRBJ1-1	CSVGRQGTAFF	TGCAGCGTCGGAAGACAGGGGACTGCTTTCTTT
once	TRBD2	TRBV5-1	TRBJ2-7	CASSLELAGAIGYEQYF	TGCGCCAGCAGCTTGGAGCTAGCGGGAGCGATCGGCTACGAGCAGTACTTC
-	-	TRBV5-1	TRBJ1-4	CASSLEGATNEKLFF	TGCGCCAGCAGCTTGGAAGGGGCAACTAATGAAAAACTGTTTTTT
-	-	TRBV10-3	TRBJ2-1	CAIRTSDEQFF	TGTGCCATCAGAACTAGTGACGAGCAGTTCTTC
-	TRBD2	TRBV7-2	TRBJ2-5	CASSPQSGREAQYF	TGTGCCAGCAGCCCCCAGAGCGGGAGGGAGGCCCAGTACTTC
-	-	TRBV5-4	TRBJ2-3	CASSLPGTPTDTQYF	TGTGCCAGCAGCTTGCCCGGGACACCAACAGATACGCAGTATTTT
-	-	TRBV13	TRBJ1-2	CASSLGTGKNYGYTF	TGTGCCAGCAGCTTAGGAACAGGGAAAAACTATGGCTACACCTTC
-	TRBD1	TRBV5-1	TRBJ1-4	CASSLSQGDEKLFF	TGCGCCAGCAGCTTGAGTCAGGGGGACGAAAAACTGTTTTTT
many	-	TRBV7-8	TRBJ2-1	CASSLAGVGNEQFF	TGTGCCAGCAGCTTAGCGGGAGTGGGGAATGAGCAGTTCTTC
-	-	TRBV27	TRBJ2-3	CASSNRLVDTQYF	TGTGCCAGCAGTAACCGACTAGTAGATACGCAGTATTTT
-	-	TRBV28	TRBJ2-6	CASEPRRGRSSGANVLTF	TGTGCCAGCGAGCCCCGGAGGGGTAGGAGCTCTGGGGCCAACGTCCTGACTTTC
-	-	TRBV12-3/TRBV12-4	TRBJ1-2	CASSFMEGGYTF	TGTGCCAGCAGTTTCATGGAGGGCGGCTACACCTTC
-	-	TRBV30	TRBJ1-1	CAWSPGDHTEAFF	TGTGCCTGGAGTCCAGGGGATCACACTGAAGCTTTCTTT
-	TRBD1	TRBV10-3	TRBJ2-3	CAISDGDRPTDTQYF	TGTGCCATCAGTGATGGGGACAGACCAACAGATACGCAGTATTTT
-	-	TRBV9	TRBJ1-3	CASSPLGQGNTIYF	TGTGCCAGCAGCCCTTTGGGACAAGGAAACACCATATATTTT
-	TRBD1	TRBV4-1	TRBJ2-4	CASSQVRGLQGARGNIQYF	TGCGCCAGCAGCCAAGTACGGGGTCTACAGGGGGCACGGGGAAACATTCAGTACTTC
-	-	TRBV5-1	TRBJ1-6	CASSPGQGLGNSPLHF	TGCGCCAGCAGCCCTGGCCAGGGGCTGGGGAATTCACCCCTCCACTTT
-	TRBD1	TRBV7-9	TRBJ1-2	CASSLEFDRGGNGYTF	TGTGCCAGCAGCTTAGAATTCGACAGGGGAGGAAATGGCTACACCTTC
-	-	TRBV28	TRBJ1-2	CASSFLRGNYGYTF	TGTGCCAGCAGTTTTCTTCGCGGAAACTATGGCTACACCTTC
-	-	TRBV4-1	TRBJ2-5	CASSLGRREGTQYF	TGCGCCAGCAGCCTTGGGAGGCGGGAAGGAACCCAGTACTTC
once	-	TRBV7-3	TRBJ2-1	CASSLWGQDEQFF	TGTGCCAGCAGCTTATGGGGGCAAGATGAGCAGTTCTTC
-	-	TRBV19	TRBJ2-1	CASSIGGPYPYNEQFF	TGTGCCAGTAGTATAGGAGGGCCCTACCCCTACAATGAGCAGTTCTTC
-	TRBD2	TRBV6-2/TRBV6-3	TRBJ2-1	CASSYVRGTSVDEQFF	TGTGCCAGCAGTTACGTCAGGGGGACTAGCGTCGATGAGCAGTTCTTC
-	-	TRBV23-1	TRBJ2-4	CASRTDGKNIQYF	TGCGCCAGCAGGACCGACGGGAAAAACATTCAGTACTTC
-	TRBD1	TRBV6-5	TRBJ2-3	CASRDRGADTQYF	TGTGCCAGCCGGGACAGGGGGGCAGATACGCAGTATTTT
once	-	TRBV2	TRBJ1-1	CASSDRRMNTEAFF	TGTGCCAGCAGTGATCGGAGAATGAACACTGAAGCTTTCTTT
-	-	TRBV11-2	TRBJ2-7	CASSPDIAYEQYF	TGTGCCAGCAGCCCCGACATAGCCTACGAGCAGTACTTC
-	-	TRBV5-1	TRBJ2-1	CASSLGQSSYNEQFF	TGCGCCAGCAGCTTGGGACAGAGCTCCTACAATGAGCAGTTCTTC
-	-	TRBV7-5	TRBJ2-1	CVRSFGGNSYNEQFF	TGTGTCAGAAGCTTCGGGGGAAACTCCTACAATGAGCAGTTCTTC